This is a list of T cell receptor beta chains from one sample in a study of T cell responses to AZD1222 COVID-19 vaccine. Profiling relied on immunoSEQ multiplex PCR, and the TCRdb table lists in-frame clones only, not all of them. The repertoire includes about 56,000 clones, approximately 86% of them detected once, and about a sixth sits in the top ten. This material consisted of peripheral blood, taken on day 0 of AZD1222 vaccination. The source is an adult in good health. CDR3s leave out the opening cysteine and the closing phenylalanine or tryptophan.

TRBJ2-5,TRBV2,ARGTYRETQY
TRBJ1-3,TRBV3-1/TRBV3-2,ASSQGFSNTIY
TRBJ1-5,TRBV12-5,ASGLTNQPQH
TRBJ2-3,TRBV28,ASSLGWREGSDTQY
TRBJ2-5,TRBV28,ASSLVGYQETQY
TRBJ1-2,TRBV27,ASSLISGNGYT
TRBJ2-7,TRBV19,ATRGSGAGEQY
TRBJ1-1,TRBV4-1,ASSQATEAF
TRBJ2-3,TRBV11-1,ASTILAGTQY
TRBJ1-1,TRBV29-1,SVDSGRVKAF
TRBJ2-7,TRBV28,AITSHQSYEQY
TRBJ2-5,TRBV12-3/TRBV12-4,ASSGTAKTQY
TRBJ1-1,TRBV18,ASSPSTGLHTNTEAF
TRBJ1-1,TRBV9,ASSVGPGATEAF
TRBJ2-2,TRBV11-1,ASSPTGTPNTGELF
TRBJ2-5,TRBV7-9,ASSLGLAGGRQY
TRBJ1-2,TRBV13,ASSLGTGPTNYGYT
TRBJ1-2,TRBV6-2/TRBV6-3,ASSYSEYRDNGYT
TRBJ1-1,TRBV11-2,ASSLEAPSTGLY
TRBJ2-1,TRBV13,ASSSWRVGDEQF
TRBJ2-7,TRBV20-1,SASWSGFSYEQY
TRBJ1-2,TRBV6-5,ASSTRTLGYGYT
TRBJ1-2,TRBV5-4,ASSLAGTGYGYT
TRBJ2-7,TRBV4-2,ASSQDALGSYEQY
TRBJ1-3,TRBV10-3,AISDETLGNTIY
TRBJ2-1,TRBV18,ASSLFGQGSNEQF
TRBJ2-3,TRBV7-3,ASSLTRLVYQRDPHYLTDTQY
TRBJ2-1,TRBV18,ASSPRQTNEQF
TRBJ2-7,TRBV4-2,ASSQDVWLAGGGEQY
TRBJ2-7,TRBV6-5,ASSPGQGVYEQY
TRBJ1-2,TRBV6-4,ASSDSAGGVYGYT
TRBJ1-4,TRBV4-1,ASSQDWGAGEKLF
TRBJ2-2,TRBV7-9,ASSSMDTANTGELF
TRBJ1-5,TRBV7-3,ASSFGEGQPQH
TRBJ1-2,TRBV25-1,ASSEEGHIHGYT
TRBJ2-7,TRBV28,ASRGGGTYEQY